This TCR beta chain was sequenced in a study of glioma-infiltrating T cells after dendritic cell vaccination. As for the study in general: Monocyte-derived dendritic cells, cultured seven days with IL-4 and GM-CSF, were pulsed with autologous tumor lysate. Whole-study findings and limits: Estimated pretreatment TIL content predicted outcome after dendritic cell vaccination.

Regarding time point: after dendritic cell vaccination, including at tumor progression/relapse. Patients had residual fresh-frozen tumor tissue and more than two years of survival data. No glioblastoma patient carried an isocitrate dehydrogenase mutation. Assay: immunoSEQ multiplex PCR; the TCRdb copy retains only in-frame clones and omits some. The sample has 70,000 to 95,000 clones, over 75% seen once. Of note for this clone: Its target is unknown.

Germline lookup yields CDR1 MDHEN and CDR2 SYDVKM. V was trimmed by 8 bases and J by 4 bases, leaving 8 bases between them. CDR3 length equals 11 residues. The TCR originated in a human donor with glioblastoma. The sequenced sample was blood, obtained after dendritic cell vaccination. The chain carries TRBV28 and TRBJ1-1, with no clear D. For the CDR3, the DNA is TGTGCCAGCTTTGGGAGCACTGAAGCTTTCTTT. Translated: CASFGSTEAFF.